This TCR beta chain emerged from a study of blood T cell repertoires in COVID-19. Study background: Collection of acute and convalescent COVID-19 samples took place in the United States, Italy and Spain. The cDNA or gDNA used as material had been derived from T cells, B-cell-depleted T cells, or PBMCs.

Germline-derived CDR1 and CDR2 are LGHDT and YNNKEL (reference sequence). This CDR3 has 13 residues. V shed 0 bases and J shed 8 bases, with 10 bases lying between them. Here immunoSEQ multiplex PCR was the method, and the copy in TCRdb shows in-frame clones only, minus some. The table records about 300,000 clones, more than 70% of them present only once. The rearrangement uses TRBV3-1 (or the pseudogene TRBV3-2) and TRBJ1-1; no reliable D call. The specimen sequenced was peripheral blood. The origin of this receptor is a woman in her fifties or sixties with acute or convalescent COVID-19. CDR3 amino acids: CASSQDGRGEAFF. The DNA of the CDR3 is TGTGCCAGCAGCCAAGATGGCCGAGGAGAAGCTTTCTTT.